The 7 T cell receptor beta chains in this list originate from one sample, sequenced in a study of a mutant IDH1 vaccine in newly diagnosed glioma. Antigen specificity for these receptors is unknown. As to time point: week 47, end of study. One vaccine dose held 300 ug of mutant IDH1 20-mer peptide and came with topical imiquimod. The table came from immunoSEQ multiplex PCR; TCRdb's copy has only in-frame clones and leaves some out. Of more than 30,000 clones in the sample, 75% to 95% were seen once. The sequencing used PBMCs, collected from a glioma patient whose treatment included an IDH1 peptide vaccine. The receptors derive from a woman in her thirties or forties with glioma.

The chain uses TRBV7-8 and TRBJ1-5; the D gene is possibly TRBD1 (5 bases). V was clipped by 3 bases and J by 4 bases, with 13 bases between them. Germline V gene data show CDR1 as SGHVS and CDR2 as FQNEAQ. CDR3 length equals 15 residues. The CDR3 bases are TGTGCCAGCAGCTTTAGTGGGGGGGGGAATCAGCCCCAGCATTTT. Residues: CASSFSGGGNQPQHF.

This chain's CDR3 is CASSGGVASNYGYTF. CDR3 sequence (DNA): TGTGCCAGCAGTGGCGGTGTCGCTTCTAACTATGGCTACACCTTC. This sequence joins TRBV2 and TRBJ1-2; D remains ambiguous. Germline CDR1 SNHLY, CDR2 FYNNEI. This CDR3 contains 15 residues. V lost 4 bases and J lost 0, with 12 bases in between.

The chain employs TRBV5-1 and TRBJ1-3; 7 nucleotides align to TRBD1. Germline V gene data show CDR1 as SGHRS and CDR2 as YFSETQ. This CDR3 region has 17 residues. The J segment lost 2 bases and the V segment lost 4 bases, leaving 12 bases of the junction unmatched. CDR3 residues: CASSRETGPVAGNTIYF. The DNA for the CDR3 is TGCGCCAGCAGCAGGGAGACAGGGCCGGTTGCTGGAAACACCATATATTTT.

The chain uses TRBV5-1 and TRBJ2-2, with 7 bases identical to TRBD2. The length of the CDR3 is 15 residues. After removal of 7 bases from V and 3 bases from J, the junction contained 9 bases not matched to a gene. Germline V gene data show CDR1 as SGHRS and CDR2 as YFSETQ. CDR3 residues: CASSLGGHDTGELFF. The DNA of the CDR3 is TGCGCCAGCTCCTTGGGAGGGCACGACACCGGGGAGCTGTTTTTT.

This rearrangement joins TRBV6-1 to TRBJ2-7; perhaps D is TRBD1 or TRBD2 (5 bases each). Germline lookup yields CDR1 MNHNS and CDR2 SASEGT. V lost 1 base, J lost 0 bases, and 10 bases lay in between. This CDR3 is 15 amino acids long. CDR3 coding DNA: TGTGCCAGCAGTGAAGGGGGACCCCCCTCCTACGAGCAGTACTTC. Translated, it gives CASSEGGPPSYEQYF.

The table lists this clone with a count of one. J is TRBJ1-1 and V is TRBV6-5; 7 bases map to TRBD1. With 2 bases clipped from V and 10 bases from J, the junction kept 4 bases outside the gene matches. Germline assignment: CDR1 MNHEY and CDR2 SVGAGI. This CDR3 spans 12 amino acids. In DNA form, the CDR3 reads TGTGCCAGCAGTTACCCAACAGGGGTAGCTTTCTTT. Amino acids: CASSYPTGVAFF.

The chain employs TRBV9 and TRBJ2-5, with TRBD1 identical over 9 bases. The germline V gene encodes CDR1 SGDLS and CDR2 YYNGEE. This CDR3 contains 16 residues. V gave up 1 base and J gave up 5 bases; unmatched junction bases: 9. The CDR3 here is CASSVRGTGLGETQYF. The CDR3 DNA is TGTGCCAGCAGCGTACGCGGGACAGGGCTCGGGGAGACCCAGTACTTC.